The 7 T cell receptor beta chains reported below all come from one sample, sequenced in a study of shared clonotypes between healthy human individuals (dated by TCRdb to 2019 to 2021). Libraries were built with the immunoSEQ multiplex PCR assay. Sourced from immuneACCESS, this table was stored by TCRdb with only in-frame sequences that have V and J called. A share of the clones is absent; for the studies checked, an unresolved V gene accounts for under half, and the remainder has no known explanation. This sample has 1,100,000 or so clones in its table, and about four fifths of those were observed once. Clones ranked in the top ten supply more than 0.5% of the sample. Sequenced input: memory CD4+ T cells from PBMCs. This specimen's cell subset or site label, per the study, means: CD45RA-negative fraction. These receptors all come from a man aged 18-30 years in good health. Some clones in this sample may be carry-over from other donors' samples.

The genes are TRBV25-1 and TRBJ2-2; D unresolved. In germline, CDR1 is MGHDK, CDR2 SYGVNS. Trimming stripped 3 bases from V and 6 bases from J, with 14 bases between. CDR3 length equals 15 residues. For the CDR3, the DNA is TGTGCCAGCAGTGAGGGTGGAGTTTGGGCCGGGGAGCTGTTTTTT. Its translation: CASSEGGVWAGELFF.

Notes on this clone: Within the sample, other DNA sequences also encode this same CDR3. The CDR3 sequence is CASSREVSYEQYF. The CDR3 DNA sequence: TGTGCCAGCAGCCGCGAAGTATCCTACGAGCAGTACTTC. The rearrangement joins TRBV9 to TRBJ2-7; D gene ambiguous. The CDR3 is 13 residues long. Trimming removed 4 bases at V and 1 base at J, with 9 bases between. Germline V gives CDR1 SGDLS, CDR2 YYNGEE.

The chain is built from TRBV30 and TRBJ2-1, with D possibly TRBD1 on 5 matching bases. V lost 0 bases to trimming and J lost 5 bases, with 8 bases between them. The CDR3 spans 13 residues. Germline V gene sequence: CDR1 GTSNPN, CDR2 SVGIG (reference sequence). DNA of the CDR3: TGTGCCTGGAGTGTTGGGGCCCACAATGAGCAGTTCTTC. This translates into CAWSVGAHNEQFF.

This clone was recorded at least ten times. This chain joins TRBV7-2 and TRBJ1-3; 8 bases are shared with TRBD1. The CDR3 consists of 16 residues. The J segment lost 2 bases and the V segment lost 3 bases, leaving 6 bases of the junction unmatched. Germline V gives CDR1 SGHTA, CDR2 FQGNSA. The CDR3 coding sequence is TGTGCCAGCAGCTTTTTCCCACAGGGGGCTGGAAACACCATATATTTT. This encodes CASSFFPQGAGNTIYF. Full variable domain (rest looked up from reference TRBV7-2 and TRBJ1-3): GAGVSQSPSNKVTEKGKDVELRCDPISGHTALYWYRQSLGQGLEFLIYFQGNSAPDKSGLPSDRFSAERTGGSVSTLTIQRTQQEDSAVYLCASSFFPQGAGNTIYFGEGSWLTVV.

V usage is TRBV18 and J usage is TRBJ1-2; D not resolved. The CDR3 sequence is 13 residues long. V lost 4 bases, J lost 6 bases, and 12 bases lay in between. CDR1 KGHSH and CDR2 LQKENI come from the germline V gene. CDR3: CASSRERSDGYTF. In DNA form, the CDR3 reads TGTGCCAGCTCACGGGAGAGGTCGGATGGCTACACCTTC. Full variable domain (missing parts from reference TRBV18 and TRBJ1-2): NAGVMQNPRHLVRRRGQEARLRCSPMKGHSHVYWYRQLPEEGLKFMVYLQKENIIDESGMPKERFSAEFPKEGPSILRIQQVVRGDSAAYFCASSRERSDGYTFGSGTRLTVV.

About this clone: Other nucleotide sequences in the sample specify the same CDR3. The chain employs TRBV5-1 and TRBJ2-5; perhaps TRBD2 as D (6 bases). The CDR3 length is 13 residues. Germline CDR1 is SGHRS and CDR2 is YFSETQ. V was shortened by 4 bases and J by 3 bases, with 10 bases between the two germline ends. Here the CDR3 DNA reads TGCGCCAGCAGCACTGGGACTGAAGAGACCCAGTACTTC. Residues: CASSTGTEETQYF.

The gene calls are TRBV7-3 and TRBJ1-1; TRBD1 aligns across 7 bases. The germline V gene encodes CDR1 SGHTA and CDR2 FQGTGA. CDR3 length: 14 residues. The J segment lost 1 base and the V segment lost 5 bases, leaving 4 bases of the junction unmatched. The CDR3 region is CASSATGANTEAFF. DNA of the CDR3: TGTGCCAGCAGCGCTACAGGGGCGAACACTGAAGCTTTCTTT.